The TCR beta chain under discussion was sequenced for a study of prognosis after radiotherapy for stage I lung cancer. Overall study: The enrollment of patients with stage I non-small cell lung cancer occurred between April 2018 and early 2019.

The germline gives CDR1 SNHLY, CDR2 FYNNEI. The CDR3 spans 17 residues. With respect to this clonotype: A much more abundant neighbour one base away suggests this may be a read error.

By two-round multiplex PCR, the TCR beta CDR3 was amplified from genomic DNA. Primers targeting each individual TRBV and TRBJ gene were applied in first-round PCR. TCRdb ran MiXCR on the multiplex PCR reads and lists one entry per CDR3 protein. This table holds around 30,000 distinct CDR3 sequences, about 30% found once. The genes are TRBV2 and TRBJ2-7; 9 bases align to TRBD1. The input for sequencing was PBMCs, taken before or after stereotactic body radiation therapy (not recorded which). This clonotype originated in a donor over 45 with non-small cell lung cancer. CDR3 loop: CASSRVLTGGLAYEQCF. CDR3 DNA: TGTGCCAGCAGCAGAGTACTGACAGGGGGACTCGCCTACGAGCAGTGCTTC.